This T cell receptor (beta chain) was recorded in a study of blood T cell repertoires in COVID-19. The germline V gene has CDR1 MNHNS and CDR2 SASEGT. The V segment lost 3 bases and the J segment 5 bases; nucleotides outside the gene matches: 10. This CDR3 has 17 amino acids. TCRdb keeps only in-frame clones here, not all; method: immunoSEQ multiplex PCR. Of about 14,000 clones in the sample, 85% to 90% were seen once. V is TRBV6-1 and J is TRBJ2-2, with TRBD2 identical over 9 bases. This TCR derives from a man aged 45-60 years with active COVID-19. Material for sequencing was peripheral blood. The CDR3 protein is CASSDPWREGFTGELFF. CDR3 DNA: TGTGCCAGCAGTGACCCCTGGCGGGAGGGATTTACCGGGGAGCTGTTTTTT.